The next 27 T cell receptor beta chains were all read from a single sample in a study of cytotoxic CD8 clonotypes in ibrutinib-treated CLL. Libraries were prepared by immunoSEQ multiplex PCR; TCRdb keeps only in-frame clonotypes and omits some of them. The sample yields tens of thousands of clones, approximately 70% seen once. Sequenced here: PBMCs, sampled after 12 months of ibrutinib treatment. These receptor sequences come from a human donor with chronic lymphocytic leukemia.

The rearrangement links TRBV9 to TRBJ2-3, with D maybe TRBD1 (5 bases). CDR3 length equals 17 residues. V was pared by 0 bases and J by 0 bases, with 14 bases between. Germline CDR1 and CDR2: SGDLS and YYNGEE. In DNA, the CDR3 is TGTGCCAGCAGCGTAGCTTGGGGCCGTGCTAGCACAGATACGCAGTATTTT. The encoded protein is CASSVAWGRASTDTQYF.

This sequence joins TRBV5-4 and TRBJ2-7; D possibly corresponds to TRBD1 (5 bases). V shed 0 bases and J shed 3 bases, with 10 bases lying between them. Germline V gives CDR1 SGHNT, CDR2 YYREEE (reference sequence). The CDR3 extends over 14 amino acids. CDR3 in DNA: TGTGCCAGCAGCTTGGCAGGGTTTGGCTACGAGCAGTACTTC. It is translated as CASSLAGFGYEQYF.

This chain joins TRBV29-1 and TRBJ1-1; the D is unclear. Germline V gene data show CDR1 as SQVTM and CDR2 as ANQGSEA. The CDR3 length is 10 residues. V gave up 7 bases and J gave up 5 bases, with 8 bases separating them. The CDR3 DNA reads TGCAGCGCCCGTAAAACTGAAGCTTTCTTT. Residues: CSARKTEAFF.

The sample holds one count of this clone. The chain recombines TRBV4-3 with TRBJ2-7; D perhaps matches TRBD2 (6 bases). Trimming took off 4 bases at V and 4 bases at J, with 17 bases between the two ends. The CDR3 loop spans 15 amino acids. Germline CDR1 reads LGHNA; CDR2 reads YSLEER. The CDR3 spells CASSPEWDSGYEQYF. The CDR3 nucleotides are TGCGCCAGCAGCCCGGAGTGGGACTCCGGTTACGAGCAGTACTTC.

The chain has TRBV19 and TRBJ2-5; 10 bases agree with TRBD2. Trimming took 6 bases from V and 1 from J; bases not matched to a gene: 5. The germline V gene encodes CDR1 LNHDA and CDR2 SQIVND (reference sequence). The CDR3 extends over 15 amino acids. CDR3 nucleotides: TGTGCCAGTAGGGCACTAGCGGGACCCCAAGAGACCCAGTACTTC. Amino acid sequence: CASRALAGPQETQYF.

This clone has only one observation. This sequence joins TRBV18 and TRBJ1-2; TRBD1 matches 10 bases. The CDR3 sequence is 16 residues long. Germline V lookup: CDR1 KGHSH, CDR2 LQKENI. Trimming at V came to 3 bases and at J to 5 bases, leaving 9 bases not matched to a gene. CDR3 sequence: CASSPKTGGEKYGYTF. CDR3 coding DNA: TGTGCCAGCTCACCGAAGACAGGGGGCGAGAAATATGGCTACACCTTC.

The chain combines TRBV5-1 with TRBJ1-1; D is possibly TRBD1 (5 bases). V lost 7 bases to trimming and J lost 1 base, with 11 bases between them. From germline, CDR1 is SGHRS and CDR2 YFSETQ. There are 13 residues in the CDR3. Here the CDR3 reads CASGGGENTEAFF. CDR3 nucleotides: TGCGCCAGCGGGGGTGGGGAGAACACTGAAGCTTTCTTT.

This clone was observed a handful of times. The gene calls are TRBV5-1 and TRBJ2-1, with D unresolved. The germline V gene encodes CDR1 SGHRS and CDR2 YFSETQ. Trimming stripped 0 bases from V and 3 bases from J, with 7 bases between. This CDR3 spans 14 amino acids. In DNA form, the CDR3 reads TGCGCCAGCAGCTTGGATGGCTACTACAATGAGCAGTTCTTC. It encodes CASSLDGYYNEQFF.

The chain joins TRBV7-6 to TRBJ2-2; D call uncertain. V dropped 4 bases and J dropped 6 bases, with 9 bases sitting between them. Germline V CDR1 and CDR2: SGHVS, FNYEAQ. The CDR3 runs to 13 residues. The CDR3 DNA reads as TGTGCCAGCAGCTCACGGTTGTCCGGGGAGCTGTTTTTT. Encoded protein: CASSSRLSGELFF. The variable domain in full, completed from reference TRBV7-6 and TRBJ2-2, reads GAGVSQSPRYKVTKRGQDVALRCDPISGHVSLYWYRQALGQGPEFLTYFNYEAQQDKSGLPNDRFSAERPEGSISTLTIQRTEQRDSAMYRCASSSRLSGELFFGEGSRLTVL.

The V call is TRBV6-1, the J call TRBJ2-7; TRBD1 matches 10 bases. CDR3 length equals 15 residues. J was trimmed by 3 bases and V by 7 bases; bases with no gene match: 9. Germline-derived CDR1 and CDR2 are MNHNS and SASEGT. CDR3 nucleotide sequence: TGTGCCAGCAAAGCCGGGACAGGGGTGCTCTACGAGCAGTACTTC. Amino acid sequence: CASKAGTGVLYEQYF.

This clone was counted between two and nine times. The J gene is TRBJ2-7, the V gene TRBV6-5, with 7 positions matching TRBD1. There are 14 residues in the CDR3. The V gene end was trimmed by 2 bases and the J gene end by 8 bases; junction bases not matched to a gene: 9. Germline CDR1 MNHEY, CDR2 SVGAGI. DNA of the CDR3: TGTGCCAGCAGTTACGGACAGGAGGCGGCAAAGCAGTACTTC. This translates into CASSYGQEAAKQYF.

The genes are TRBV11-2 and TRBJ2-5, with unresolved D. V lost 4 bases and J 5 bases, leaving 14 bases between the germline ends. The CDR3 extends over 14 amino acids. Germline CDR1 SGHAT, CDR2 FQNNGV. CDR3 nucleotide sequence: TGTGCCAGCAGCTCCGGGCTCAGAGGTGAGACCCAGTACTTC. Its protein product is CASSSGLRGETQYF. Drawing the rest from reference TRBV11-2 and TRBJ2-5, the complete variable domain is EAGVAQSPRYKIIEKRQSVAFWCNPISGHATLYWYQQILGQGPKLLIQFQNNGVVDDSQLPKDRFSAERLKGVDSTLKIQPAKLEDSAVYLCASSSGLRGETQYFGPGTRLLVL.

This chain uses TRBV5-1 with TRBJ2-7; possible D gene TRBD1, 7 bases. In germline, CDR1 is SGHRS, CDR2 YFSETQ. V was shortened by 7 bases and J by 3 bases, with 11 bases between the two germline ends. The CDR3 has 12 residues. The CDR3 spells CASQGEDYEQYF. The CDR3 region has the DNA TGCGCCAGCCAGGGGGAGGACTACGAGCAGTACTTC.

The chain uses TRBV21-1 and TRBJ2-6; TRBD2, as called in the table, went unchecked against the DNA. TRBV21-1 constitutes a pseudogene. The CDR3 loop spans 22 amino acids. The CDR3 reads CASSNPAPGLAGGRSGANVLTF. The DNA of the CDR3 is TGTGCCAGCAGCAATCCCGCCCCAGGACTAGCGGGAGGCCGCTCTGGGGCCAACGTCCTGACTTTC.

The rearrangement joins TRBV5-5 to TRBJ2-4, with a possible D match to TRBD1 (5 bases). The germline V and J ends were trimmed by 4 bases and 8 bases, with 19 bases remaining between them. Germline V gives CDR1 SGHKS, CDR2 YYEKEE (reference sequence). This CDR3 is 15 amino acids long. For the CDR3, the DNA is TGTGCCAGCAGCCAAGATAAGGGGTCCGTGGACATTCAGTACTTC. Its protein is CASSQDKGSVDIQYF.

The gene calls are TRBV29-1 and TRBJ1-2, with D tentatively TRBD1 (6 bases). The CDR3 spans 14 residues. CDR1 SQVTM and CDR2 ANQGSEA come from the germline V gene. Trimming took off 4 bases at V and 5 bases at J, with 17 bases between the two ends. CDR3 sequence (DNA): TGCAGCGTTGTGGCGGGACACCAAACGTATGGCTACACCTTC. Its translation: CSVVAGHQTYGYTF. Drawing the rest from reference TRBV29-1 and TRBJ1-2, the complete variable domain is SAVISQKPSRDICQRGTSLTIQCQVDSQVTMMFWYRQQPGQSLTLIATANQGSEATYESGFVIDKFPISRPNLTFSTLTVSNMSPEDSSIYLCSVVAGHQTYGYTFGSGTRLTVV.

The genes are TRBV28 and TRBJ1-5, with TRBD1 as a possible D gene (5 bases). CDR3 size: 17 residues. The germline V gene has CDR1 MDHEN and CDR2 SYDVKM. V was trimmed by 2 bases and J by 3 bases, leaving 17 bases between them. The CDR3 DNA is TGTGCCAGCAGTTTAAAGGTCGGCCAGGGCGCCAATCAGCCCCAGCATTTT. Amino acid sequence: CASSLKVGQGANQPQHF.

The rearrangement joins TRBV5-6 to TRBJ1-1; unclear D gene. CDR1 is SGHDT and CDR2 is YYEEEE in the germline V gene. V dropped 0 bases and J dropped 7 bases, with 7 bases sitting between them. CDR3 length: 12 residues. The CDR3 is CASSLDPYEAFF. CDR3 nucleotides: TGTGCCAGCAGCTTGGACCCCTATGAAGCTTTCTTT.

This chain links TRBV30 with TRBJ1-4; no reliable D call. The germline V gene has CDR1 GTSNPN and CDR2 SVGIG (reference sequence). Trimming removed 1 base at V and 3 bases at J, with 9 bases between. The CDR3 length is 14 residues. Written as DNA, the CDR3 is TGTGCCTGGAGTGCCGGGGAAGCTAATGAAAAACTGTTTTTT. Its protein is CAWSAGEANEKLFF.

The chain combines TRBV7-8 with TRBJ1-2; 7 nucleotides line up with TRBD1. The germline CDR1 and CDR2 sequences are SGHVS and FQNEAQ. The CDR3 is 14 amino acids. The V gene end was trimmed by 1 base and the J gene end by 4 bases; junction bases not matched to a gene: 3. In DNA form, the CDR3 reads TGTGCCAGCAGCTTAGAGCACAGGGGCTATGGCTACACCTTC. Residues: CASSLEHRGYGYTF.

This clone was seen once. This chain joins TRBV5-1 and TRBJ1-1, with D hard to call. This CDR3 region has 14 residues. In germline, CDR1 is SGHRS, CDR2 YFSETQ. V lost 1 base to trimming and J lost 4 bases, with 11 bases between them. CDR3 residues: CASSLTHRGTEAFF. DNA of the CDR3: TGCGCCAGCAGCTTGACACACCGGGGCACTGAAGCTTTCTTT.

CDR3 sequence: CASSLATGTGGRYEQYF. DNA for the CDR3: TGTGCCAGCAGCTTAGCAACCGGGACAGGGGGCAGGTACGAGCAGTACTTC. This rearrangement joins TRBV7-2 to TRBJ2-7; 12 bases align to TRBD1. The CDR3 runs 17 residues. CDR1 SGHTA and CDR2 FQGNSA come from the germline V gene. The V gene end was trimmed by 0 bases and the J gene end by 4 bases; junction bases not matched to a gene: 7.

The J gene is TRBJ2-5, the V gene TRBV6-1; D is uncertain. Trimming pared 4 bases from V and 5 bases from J, leaving 14 bases between. Germline V gene lookup returns CDR1 MNHNS and CDR2 SASEGT. The CDR3 has 14 amino acids. The CDR3, as DNA: TGTGCCAGCAGTGCCGGCCGGTACGGGGAGACCCAGTACTTC. This gives the protein CASSAGRYGETQYF.

The chain joins TRBV6-6 to TRBJ2-4; possibly TRBD1 for D (5 bases). This CDR3 is built from 11 residues. Germline V gene lookup returns CDR1 MNHNY and CDR2 SVGAGI (reference sequence). V dropped 5 bases and J dropped 10 bases, with 9 bases sitting between them. CDR3 sequence (DNA): TGTGCCAGCAGTCTCCAGGGAATTCAGTACTTC. As protein: CASSLQGIQYF.

The V and J genes are TRBV21-1 and TRBJ1-2. TRBV21-1 represents a pseudogene. The CDR3 is 15 residues long. This CDR3 is CASSKAAKGHYGYTF. Here the CDR3 DNA reads TGTGCCAGCAGCAAAGCGGCCAAGGGACACTATGGCTACACCTTC.

The genes are TRBV6-1 and TRBJ2-6, with D perhaps matching TRBD1 (6 bases). This CDR3 spans 12 amino acids. V was trimmed by 6 bases and J by 18 bases, leaving 18 bases between them. Germline V lookup: CDR1 MNHNS, CDR2 SASEGT. The CDR3 nucleotides read TGTGCCAGCAGCCCAGGGGTCCACTTCCCGACTTTC. The encoded protein is CASSPGVHFPTF.

The V gene is TRBV10-3, the J gene TRBJ2-7; no clear D gene. This CDR3 region has 12 residues. Per germline, CDR1 ENHRY and CDR2 SYGVKD. V dropped 8 bases and J dropped 1 base, with 9 bases sitting between them. The CDR3: CAIPLRSYEQYF. DNA for the CDR3: TGTGCCATCCCCTTGCGTTCCTACGAGCAGTACTTC.